This T cell receptor (beta chain) was documented in a study of cytomegalovirus exposure and HLA in healthy donors. The germline gives CDR1 SGHRS, CDR2 YFSETQ. Trimming removed 0 bases at V and 4 bases at J, with 13 bases between. CDR3 length: 15 residues. PCR primers comprised 60 Vbeta and 13 Jbeta primers. Using immunoSEQ multiplex PCR, the repertoire was profiled, and TCRdb retains in-frame clones only, with some absent. This table has approximately 190,000 clones, approximately 90% appearing once. This chain uses TRBV5-1 with TRBJ2-5, with D tentatively TRBD1 (6 bases). The receptor's source is a boy younger than 10 in good health and CMV-seronegative. Sequences were obtained from PBMCs. The CDR3 loop reads CASSLGQASGETQYF. CDR3 sequence (DNA): TGCGCCAGCAGCTTGGGACAGGCCTCGGGAGAGACCCAGTACTTC. Looking up the rest from reference TRBV5-1 and TRBJ2-5 gives the full variable domain: KAGVTQTPRYLIKTRGQQVTLSCSPISGHRSVSWYQQTPGQGLQFLFEYFSETQRNKGNFPGRFSGRQFSNSRSEMNVSTLELGDSALYLCASSLGQASGETQYFGPGTRLLVL.